One TCR beta chain is described in this entry. The antigen is unknown. Other DNA sequences within the sample encode an identical CDR3. The data are from a study of shared clonotypes between healthy human individuals. General study findings and limits: Generally, naive subsets came out with larger estimated richness than memory subsets. Non-shared clonotypes had lower generation probabilities than those shared by all four donors.

All donors qualified as healthy HIV-negative adults and had experienced no recent acute infections or vaccinations. After removal of 3 bases from V and 8 bases from J, the junction contained 4 bases not matched to a gene. Per germline, CDR1 SGHRS and CDR2 YFSETQ. CDR3 length equals 13 residues. Each cell subset's genomic DNA was divided evenly among several immunoSEQ plates. TCRdb's table, derived via immunoSEQ multiplex PCR, lists solely in-frame clones and lacks some. Seen here are about 710,000 clones, 55% to 85% observed once, and the top ten hold around 1.8%. This sequence was found in a woman aged 25 to 45 in good health. The chain joins TRBV5-1 to TRBJ1-2; the match to TRBD1 covers 10 bases. Specimen: memory CD4+ T cells sorted from blood. The subset is: CD45RA-negative fraction. The CDR3 loop reads CASSSGQGYGYTF. The CDR3 DNA follows: TGCGCCAGCAGCTCGGGACAGGGGTACGGCTACACCTTC.